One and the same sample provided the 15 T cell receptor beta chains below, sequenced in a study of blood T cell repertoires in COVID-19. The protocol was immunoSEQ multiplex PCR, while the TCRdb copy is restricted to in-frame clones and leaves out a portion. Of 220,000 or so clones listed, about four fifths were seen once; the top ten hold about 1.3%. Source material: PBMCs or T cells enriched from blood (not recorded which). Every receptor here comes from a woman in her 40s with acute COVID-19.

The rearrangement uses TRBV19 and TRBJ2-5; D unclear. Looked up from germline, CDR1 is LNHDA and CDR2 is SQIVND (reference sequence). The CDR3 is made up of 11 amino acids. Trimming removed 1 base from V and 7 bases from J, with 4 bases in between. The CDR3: CASSIAGTQYF. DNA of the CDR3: TGTGCCAGTAGTATAGCGGGGACCCAGTACTTC.

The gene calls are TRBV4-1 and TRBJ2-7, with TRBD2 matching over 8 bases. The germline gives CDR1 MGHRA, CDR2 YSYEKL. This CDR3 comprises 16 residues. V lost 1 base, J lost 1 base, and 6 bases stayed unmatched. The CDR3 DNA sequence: TGCGCCAGCAGCCAAGGCGGGGGGCGCAGATCCTACGAGCAGTACTTC. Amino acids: CASSQGGGRRSYEQYF.

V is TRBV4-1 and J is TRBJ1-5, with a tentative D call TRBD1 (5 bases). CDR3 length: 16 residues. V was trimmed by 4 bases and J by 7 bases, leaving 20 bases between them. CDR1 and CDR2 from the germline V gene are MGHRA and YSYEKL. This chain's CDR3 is CASSRAPGSRSQPQHF. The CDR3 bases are TGCGCCAGCAGCCGCGCCCCAGGGTCCAGGTCGCAGCCCCAGCATTTT.

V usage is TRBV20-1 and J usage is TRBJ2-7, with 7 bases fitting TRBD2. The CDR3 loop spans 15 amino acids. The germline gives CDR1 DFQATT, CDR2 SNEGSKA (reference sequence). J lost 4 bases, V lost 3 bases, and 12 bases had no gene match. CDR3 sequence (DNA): TGCAGTGCTAGTTATAGCGCGGGGGAGTCATACGAGCAGTACTTC. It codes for CSASYSAGESYEQYF.

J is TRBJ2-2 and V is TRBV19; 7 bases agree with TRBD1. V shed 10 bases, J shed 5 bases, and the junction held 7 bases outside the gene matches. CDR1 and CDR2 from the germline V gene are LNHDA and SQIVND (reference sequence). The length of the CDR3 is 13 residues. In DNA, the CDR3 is TGTGCCACGACGCGACAGGGAACCGGGGAGCTGTTTTTT. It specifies CATTRQGTGELFF. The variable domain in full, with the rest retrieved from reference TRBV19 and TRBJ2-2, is DGGITQSPKYLFRKEGQNVTLSCEQNLNHDAMYWYRQDPGQGLRLIYYSQIVNDFQKGDIAEGYSVSREKKESFPLTVTSAQKNPTAFYLCATTRQGTGELFFGEGSRLTVL.

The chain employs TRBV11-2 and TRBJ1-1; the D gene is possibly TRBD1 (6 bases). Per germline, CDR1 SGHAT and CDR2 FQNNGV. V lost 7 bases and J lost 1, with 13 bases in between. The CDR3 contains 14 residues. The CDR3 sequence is CASTQPRGNTEAFF. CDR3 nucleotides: TGTGCCAGCACCCAACCCAGGGGGAACACTGAAGCTTTCTTT.

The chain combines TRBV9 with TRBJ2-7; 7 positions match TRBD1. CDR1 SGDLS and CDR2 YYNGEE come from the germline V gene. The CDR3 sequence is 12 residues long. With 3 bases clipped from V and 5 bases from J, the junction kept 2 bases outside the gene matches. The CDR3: CASSAQGHEQYF. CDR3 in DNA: TGTGCCAGCAGCGCACAGGGGCACGAGCAGTACTTC.

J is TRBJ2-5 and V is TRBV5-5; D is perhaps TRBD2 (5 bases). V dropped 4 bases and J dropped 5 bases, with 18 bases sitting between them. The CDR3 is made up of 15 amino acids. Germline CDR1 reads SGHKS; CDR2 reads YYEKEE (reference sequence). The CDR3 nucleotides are TGTGCCAGCAGCCTACTAGGACCCCCCTGGGAGACCCAGTACTTC. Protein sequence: CASSLLGPPWETQYF.

The CDR3 nucleotides are TGTGCCAGCAGCCAAGTATCAGGTCCCCAAGAGACCCAGTACTTC. Translated: CASSQVSGPQETQYF. This chain uses TRBV4-2 with TRBJ2-5; no clear D gene. The CDR3 consists of 15 residues. V lost 1 base and J lost 1, with 10 bases in between. Germline lookup yields CDR1 LGHNA and CDR2 YNFKEQ.

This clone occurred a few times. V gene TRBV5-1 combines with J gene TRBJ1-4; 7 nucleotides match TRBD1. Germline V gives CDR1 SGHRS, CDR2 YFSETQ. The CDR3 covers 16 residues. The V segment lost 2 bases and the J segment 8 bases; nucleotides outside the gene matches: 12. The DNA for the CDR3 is TGCGCCAGCAGCTTTCAGAAGGGGGCTACCGGAGAAAAACTGTTTTTT. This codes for CASSFQKGATGEKLFF.

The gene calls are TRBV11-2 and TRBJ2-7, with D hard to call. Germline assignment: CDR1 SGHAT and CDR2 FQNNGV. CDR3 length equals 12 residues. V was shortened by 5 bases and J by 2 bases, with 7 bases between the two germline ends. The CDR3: CASSPGPYEQYF. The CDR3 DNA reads TGTGCCAGCAGCCCCGGTCCCTACGAGCAGTACTTC.

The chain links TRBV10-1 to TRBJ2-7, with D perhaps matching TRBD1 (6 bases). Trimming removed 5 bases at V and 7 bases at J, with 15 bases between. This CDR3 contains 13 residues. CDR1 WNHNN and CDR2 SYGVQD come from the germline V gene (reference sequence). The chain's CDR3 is CASSRQVLGEQYF. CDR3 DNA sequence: TGCGCCAGCAGTCGACAGGTTTTGGGTGAGCAGTACTTC.

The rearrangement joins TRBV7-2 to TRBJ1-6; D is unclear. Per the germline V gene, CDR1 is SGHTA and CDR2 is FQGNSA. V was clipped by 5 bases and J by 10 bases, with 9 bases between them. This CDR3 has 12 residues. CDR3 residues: CASSRWESPLHF. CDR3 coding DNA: TGTGCCAGCAGCCGGTGGGAGTCACCCCTCCACTTT.

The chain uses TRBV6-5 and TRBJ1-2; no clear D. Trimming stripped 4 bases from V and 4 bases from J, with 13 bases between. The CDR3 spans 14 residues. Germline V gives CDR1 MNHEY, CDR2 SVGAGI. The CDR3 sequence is CASSSIRGSYGYTF. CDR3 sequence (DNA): TGTGCCAGCAGTTCCATCAGAGGTAGCTATGGCTACACCTTC.

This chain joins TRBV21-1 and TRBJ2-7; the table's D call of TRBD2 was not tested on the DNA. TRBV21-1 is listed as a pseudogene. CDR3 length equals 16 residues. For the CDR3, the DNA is TGTGCCAGCACCCCTGGGGGGGGGAGGCTGCACGGGGAGCAGTACTTC. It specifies CASTPGGGRLHGEQYF.